This T cell receptor beta chain came from a study of shared clonotypes between healthy human individuals. The study's findings and limits: A reduction in generation probabilities was seen for non-shared clonotypes relative to those shared by all four donors.

As to this clone: The antigen is undetermined.

CD4+ cells were split into CD45RA+ naive and CD45RA-negative memory subsets. Researchers ran the assay at a deep level. Sequencing used immunoSEQ multiplex PCR; TCRdb keeps in-frame clones, though not all of them. This sample has roughly 1,600,000 clones, with 98% found just once. CDR1 SGHAT and CDR2 FQNNGV come from the germline V gene. The CDR3 is 14 residues long. Trimming pared 1 base from V and 6 bases from J, leaving 9 bases between. Sequencing was carried out using naive CD4+ T cells sorted from blood. Subset here: CD45RA+ positively selected. This chain joins TRBV11-2 and TRBJ2-2; D ambiguous. The origin of this receptor is a man aged 25 to 45 in good health. CDR3 amino acids: CASSLGVHSGELFF. The CDR3 DNA reads as TGTGCCAGCAGCTTAGGAGTGCACTCCGGGGAGCTGTTTTTT.